One and the same sample provided the 15 T cell receptor beta chains below, sequenced in a study of blood T cell repertoires in COVID-19. This table comes from immunoSEQ multiplex PCR, and its TCRdb copy is limited to in-frame clones, with some not included. The table shows roughly 300,000 clones, with 83% occurring only once. Material for sequencing was peripheral blood. These receptors were collected from a woman aged 50 to 65 who had recovered from COVID-19.

In its sample, this clone was seen a few times. The chain employs TRBV18 and TRBJ1-2; a possible D gene is TRBD1 (6 bases). This CDR3 is 13 amino acids long. V lost 3 bases and J 6 bases, leaving 11 bases between the germline ends. Germline CDR1 KGHSH, CDR2 LQKENI. This chain's CDR3 is CASSPQGTHGYTF. The CDR3 region has the DNA TGTGCCAGCTCACCGCAGGGGACCCATGGCTACACCTTC.

The V and J genes are TRBV11-2 and TRBJ2-7; TRBD2 might be the D (6 bases). Trimming pared 5 bases from V and 2 bases from J, leaving 16 bases between. The CDR3 sequence is 15 residues long. Germline CDR1 reads SGHAT; CDR2 reads FQNNGV. CDR3 DNA: TGTGCCAGCAGCCCGAGACTAGTAGGGGCCTACGAGCAGTACTTC. This sequence encodes CASSPRLVGAYEQYF.

The gene calls are TRBV5-1 and TRBJ2-1, with a tentative D call TRBD2 (6 bases). CDR3 size: 16 residues. V shed 2 bases and J shed 7 bases, with 19 bases lying between them. Germline CDR1 is SGHRS and CDR2 is YFSETQ. The CDR3 protein is CASSFGGSYGGNEQFF. DNA for the CDR3: TGCGCCAGCAGCTTTGGGGGGAGTTATGGTGGGAATGAGCAGTTCTTC. Looking up the rest from reference TRBV5-1 and TRBJ2-1 gives the full variable domain: KAGVTQTPRYLIKTRGQQVTLSCSPISGHRSVSWYQQTPGQGLQFLFEYFSETQRNKGNFPGRFSGRQFSNSRSEMNVSTLELGDSALYLCASSFGGSYGGNEQFFGPGTRLTVL.

This chain joins TRBV6-5 and TRBJ1-1, with D unclear. V shed 2 bases and J shed 2 bases, with 12 bases lying between them. Germline V gene data show CDR1 as MNHEY and CDR2 as SVGAGI. CDR3 size: 15 residues. CDR3 region: CASSYASTLNTEAFF. The CDR3 DNA sequence: TGTGCCAGCAGTTACGCCTCTACACTAAACACTGAAGCTTTCTTT.

The chain employs TRBV29-1 and TRBJ1-1; a possible D gene is TRBD1 (6 bases). Germline CDR1 reads SQVTM; CDR2 reads ANQGSEA. V gave up 4 bases and J gave up 6 bases, with 15 bases separating them. This CDR3 contains 13 residues. Here the CDR3 DNA reads TGCAGCGTTGTTGCGGGGGCCGGGGCTGAAGCTTTCTTT. This sequence encodes CSVVAGAGAEAFF.

The chain joins TRBV9 to TRBJ2-3; 11 positions agree with TRBD1. The CDR3 covers 16 residues. In germline, CDR1 is SGDLS, CDR2 YYNGEE. J was trimmed by 5 bases and V by 4 bases; bases with no gene match: 9. The CDR3 region is CASSPWTGGAGDTQYF. CDR3 DNA: TGTGCCAGCAGCCCGTGGACAGGGGGCGCGGGAGATACGCAGTATTTT.

The rearrangement links TRBV19 to TRBJ2-2; 9 bases fit TRBD1. This CDR3 is 14 amino acids long. The germline V gene encodes CDR1 LNHDA and CDR2 SQIVND (reference sequence). Trimming took 10 bases from V and 1 from J; bases not matched to a gene: 4. The CDR3 region has the DNA TGTGCCATATCGGACAGGGGGAACACCGGGGAGCTGTTTTTT. It yields the protein CAISDRGNTGELFF.

The V call is TRBV7-2, the J call TRBJ2-7; tentatively, D is TRBD2 (6 bases). The CDR3 totals 15 residues. With 5 bases removed from V and 6 bases from J, the gap between germline ends came to 20 bases. CDR1 is SGHTA and CDR2 is FQGNSA in the germline V gene. The DNA for the CDR3 is TGTGCCAGCAGCGAGGGGAGCGGGCGTGGGCTCGAGCAGTACTTC. Amino acid sequence: CASSEGSGRGLEQYF.

There are many counts of this clone. This chain links TRBV11-2 with TRBJ2-7; maybe TRBD2 (5 bases). Trimming took 1 base from V and 4 from J, leaving 11 bases between them. The CDR3 loop spans 14 amino acids. Germline lookup yields CDR1 SGHAT and CDR2 FQNNGV. This chain's CDR3 is CASSLGGNLYEQYF. The CDR3 nucleotides are TGTGCCAGCAGCTTAGGAGGGAACCTTTACGAGCAGTACTTC.

The chain couples TRBV5-1 to TRBJ2-3; 9 bases align to TRBD1. Germline V CDR1 and CDR2: SGHRS, YFSETQ. This CDR3 region has 15 residues. After removal of 0 bases from V and 2 bases from J, the junction contained 1 base not matched to a gene. The CDR3 protein is CASSLGDRDTDTQYF. The CDR3 bases are TGCGCCAGCAGCTTGGGGGACAGGGACACAGATACGCAGTATTTT.

This clone was detected only once. V usage is TRBV6-2 or TRBV6-3 and J usage is TRBJ1-1, with 9 bases identical to TRBD1. The J segment lost 1 base and the V segment lost 2 bases, leaving 2 bases of the junction unmatched. Germline CDR1 MNHEY, CDR2 SVGEGT. This CDR3 has 15 amino acids. CDR3 sequence reads: CASSYAGQGNTEAFF. The CDR3 nucleotides are TGTGCCAGCAGTTACGCGGGACAGGGGAACACTGAAGCTTTCTTT.

The chain uses TRBV19 and TRBJ1-1; 9 bases are a match to TRBD1. The CDR3 totals 17 residues. After removal of 3 bases from V and 8 bases from J, the junction contained 16 bases not matched to a gene. Germline V CDR1 and CDR2: LNHDA, SQIVND (reference sequence). This CDR3 reads CASSMGTGTGLVGEAFF. The CDR3, as DNA: TGTGCCAGTAGTATGGGGACCGGGACAGGGCTTGTCGGAGAAGCTTTCTTT.

The chain combines TRBV5-1 with TRBJ2-5; D is possibly TRBD2 (6 bases). There are 14 residues in the CDR3. Trimming took off 1 base at V and 4 bases at J, with 11 bases between the two ends. Germline V gene lookup returns CDR1 SGHRS and CDR2 YFSETQ. The CDR3 is CASSLRDSSETQYF. The CDR3 DNA is TGCGCCAGCAGCTTGCGGGACTCATCAGAGACCCAGTACTTC.

The chain joins TRBV19 to TRBJ1-6, with 10 nucleotides matching TRBD1. V dropped 4 bases and J dropped 9; count of bases not matched to a gene: 6. Germline V lookup: CDR1 LNHDA, CDR2 SQIVND (reference sequence). The CDR3 runs 15 residues. CDR3 region: CASSTPTGGLSPLHF. The CDR3 coding sequence is TGTGCCAGTAGTACACCGACAGGGGGCCTTTCACCCCTCCACTTT.

V and J are TRBV5-4 and TRBJ2-1; possible D gene TRBD2, 6 bases. Germline V CDR1 and CDR2: SGHNT, YYREEE (reference sequence). V was shortened by 4 bases and J by 0 bases, with 17 bases between the two germline ends. This CDR3 contains 17 residues. The CDR3 region has the DNA TGTGCCAGCAGCCCGCGGAGGGGACGTAGCTCCTACAATGAGCAGTTCTTC. Protein sequence: CASSPRRGRSSYNEQFF.